This T cell receptor (beta chain) was sequenced for a study of CD8 T cells in Susac syndrome (dated by TCRdb to between 2018 and 2021). Notes on the research overall: Whether CD8+ T cell activation and differentiation in Susac syndrome was antigen driven was tested using repertoire sequencing. The study compared CD8+ T cell repertoire clonality among 12 healthy donors, about 14 Susac syndrome patients and roughly 15 multiple sclerosis patients.

RNA was extracted with the RNeasy kit and roughly 0.5 to 1 ug was reverse transcribed using random hexamers. TCR beta CDR3 regions were amplified with the immunoSEQ multiplex PCR assay covering 54 Vbeta and 13 Jbeta segments. To correct PCR amplification bias, a synthetic template baseline was used for both primer optimization and computational correction. Turning to the authors' computational methods: Reads were annotated to V, D and J genes per IMGT and analyzed with immunoSEQ Analyzer, keeping only productive sequences. To calculate clonality, Shannon entropy was normalized by log2 of the number of productive unique sequences and then subtracted from one. For each patient and control, public and private clones were evaluated among the 100 most prevalent clones. Susac-specific clones were defined as absent from healthy and MS cohorts, 1052 published viral clones and other ImmuneACCESS disease sequences. TCRdb redid the processing of the public reads, applying fastp at Q25 and MiXCR, and retained in-frame beta chains. Rows with one shared CDR3 protein collapse into an entry with the most common genes and DNA. The V and J calls here are based on TCRdb, not the publication. The sample includes about 150,000 distinct CDR3 sequences, with around 95% observed a single time. 0.15% of the sample is in the top ten clones.

This clonotype occurred once. The antigen it binds to is not known. No base-level quality is on record; no much larger clone is a single base apart. Evidence from one read is weak. Peripheral blood CD8+ and CD4+ T cells from healthy donors, Susac syndrome patients and multiple sclerosis patients were profiled by high-throughput TCR beta sequencing. Multiple sclerosis controls were treatment-naive patients with stable or active relapsing-remitting disease fulfilling revised McDonald criteria. Bulk CD8+ and CD4+ T cells were purified magnetically by negative isolation, whereas CD8+ TEMRA cells were enriched by FACS. Blood was collected in EDTA tubes and processed within 24 hours, with PBMCs isolated through density gradient centrifugation. PBMCs destined for TCR sequencing were cryopreserved in liquid nitrogen and later thawed in a 37 °C water bath. A purity of at least 90% was achieved for sorted or isolated CD4+, CD8+ and CD8+ TEMRA cells.

Study-wide conclusions, independent of this receptor: The number of individuals in the TCR sequencing and HLA analysis was recognized as being relatively small.

The V end loses 4 bases and the J end loses 11 bases, and a stretch of 20 bases separates them. For CDR1 and CDR2, the germline V gene lists SQVTM and ANQGSEA. Inclusive of the bounding cysteine and phenylalanine, the CDR3 is 13 residues long. The retained sequence is limited to the CDR3, 39 bases, with the frame set at the first base. The chain is encoded by TRBV29-1 joined to TRBJ1-2, with TRBD1 perhaps the D gene, on 6 matching bases. This sequence was found in a human donor with multiple sclerosis. Sequencing used CD8+ T cells from PBMCs. The nucleotide sequence reads as follows: TGCAGCGTTGGACCAGGACAGAAGGGGGGGTACACCTTC. Translation gives CSVGPGQKGGYTF. Full variable domain (CDR3 extended with the reference TRBV29-1 and TRBJ1-2 proteins): SAVISQKPSRDICQRGTSLTIQCQVDSQVTMMFWYRQQPGQSLTLIATANQGSEATYESGFVIDKFPISRPNLTFSTLTVSNMSPEDSSIYLCSVGPGQKGGYTFGSGTRLTVV.